The sequence of this T cell receptor (beta chain) was determined in a study of cytomegalovirus exposure and HLA in healthy donors. The study, taken as a whole, reports: An apparent linkage of common viral pathogens to several of the most significant clusters emerged in a later analysis. Whilst most TCR sequences proved rare, a subset of public TCRs occurred across many donors.

PCR primers comprised 60 Vbeta and 13 Jbeta primers. The table came from immunoSEQ multiplex PCR; TCRdb's copy has only in-frame clones and leaves some out. The table lists under 200,000 clones, roughly 84% of them singletons. On this clone itself: Its antigen remains unidentified.

The CDR3 loop spans 13 amino acids. V shed 3 bases and J shed 8 bases, with 13 bases lying between them. The germline V gene encodes CDR1 MNHEY and CDR2 SMNVEV (reference sequence). The sequenced sample was PBMCs. The gene calls are TRBV27 and TRBJ1-2; the D is unclear. The TCR comes from a man younger than 45 in good health and CMV-seronegative. The CDR3 DNA is TGTGCCAGCAGTTTTTCATCCGGTCGGGGCTACACCTTC. Amino acids: CASSFSSGRGYTF.